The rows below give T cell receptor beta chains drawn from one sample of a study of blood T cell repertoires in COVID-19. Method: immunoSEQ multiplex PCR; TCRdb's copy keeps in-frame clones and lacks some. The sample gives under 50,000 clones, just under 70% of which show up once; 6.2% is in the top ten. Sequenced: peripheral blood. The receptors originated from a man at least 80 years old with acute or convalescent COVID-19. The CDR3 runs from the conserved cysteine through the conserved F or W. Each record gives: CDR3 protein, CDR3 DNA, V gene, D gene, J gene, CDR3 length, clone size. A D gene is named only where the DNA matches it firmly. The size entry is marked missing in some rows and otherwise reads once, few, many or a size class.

cdr3_aa: CASSQRQGPRNEQFF
cdr3_nt: TGCGCCAGCAGCCAAAGACAGGGGCCGAGGAATGAGCAGTTCTTC
v_call: TRBV4-1
d_call: TRBD1
j_call: TRBJ2-1
cdr3_length: 15
clone_size: NA

cdr3_aa: CASSLGTSGDPYEQYF
cdr3_nt: TGTGCCAGCAGCCTAGGGACTAGCGGGGACCCCTACGAGCAGTACTTC
v_call: TRBV7-9
d_call: TRBD2
j_call: TRBJ2-7
cdr3_length: 16
clone_size: few

cdr3_aa: CASSPVDRGWTEAFF
cdr3_nt: TGTGCCAGCAGCCCCGTGGACAGGGGTTGGACTGAAGCTTTCTTT
v_call: TRBV13
d_call: TRBD1
j_call: TRBJ1-1
cdr3_length: 15
clone_size: few

cdr3_aa: CASSQTPRGGSTDTQYF
cdr3_nt: TGCGCCAGCAGCCAAACTCCCCGGGGGGGGAGCACAGATACGCAGTATTTT
v_call: TRBV4-1
d_call: TRBD2
j_call: TRBJ2-3
cdr3_length: 17
clone_size: once

cdr3_aa: CASRTGPGNTIYF
cdr3_nt: TGTGCCAGCAGGACAGGGCCTGGAAACACCATATATTTT
v_call: TRBV2
d_call: TRBD1
j_call: TRBJ1-3
cdr3_length: 13
clone_size: NA

cdr3_aa: CASSPWTGPRAEAFF
cdr3_nt: TGTGCCAGTAGCCCGTGGACAGGGCCCCGGGCTGAAGCTTTCTTT
v_call: TRBV19
d_call: TRBD1
j_call: TRBJ1-1
cdr3_length: 15
clone_size: few

cdr3_aa: CASSEGGGPYTGELFF
cdr3_nt: TGCGCCAGCAGTGAGGGGGGAGGGCCTTACACCGGGGAGCTGTTTTTT
v_call: TRBV10-2
d_call: TRBD2
j_call: TRBJ2-2
cdr3_length: 16
clone_size: NA

cdr3_aa: CASSLGGDQPQHF
cdr3_nt: TGTGCCAGCAGCTTGGGGGGGGATCAGCCCCAGCATTTT
v_call: TRBV7-9
d_call: NA
j_call: TRBJ1-5
cdr3_length: 13
clone_size: few

cdr3_aa: CASSTADRAGNTIYF
cdr3_nt: TGTGCCAGCTCAACCGCAGACAGGGCCGGAAACACCATATATTTT
v_call: TRBV18
d_call: TRBD1
j_call: TRBJ1-3
cdr3_length: 15
clone_size: NA

cdr3_aa: CASSIQGWQTQYF
cdr3_nt: TGTGCCAGCAGTATACAGGGGTGGCAGACCCAGTACTTC
v_call: TRBV12-3/TRBV12-4
d_call: TRBD1
j_call: TRBJ2-5
cdr3_length: 13
clone_size: NA

cdr3_aa: CASSRQVNTEAFF
cdr3_nt: TGTGCCAGCAGCAGACAGGTGAACACTGAAGCTTTCTTT
v_call: TRBV7-2
d_call: NA
j_call: TRBJ1-1
cdr3_length: 13
clone_size: NA

cdr3_aa: CASSLTGGGKLGNTIYF
cdr3_nt: TGTGCCAGTAGCCTGACAGGGGGCGGGAAGCTTGGAAACACCATATATTTT
v_call: TRBV19
d_call: TRBD1
j_call: TRBJ1-3
cdr3_length: 17
clone_size: NA

cdr3_aa: CASSYAGGQETQYF
cdr3_nt: TGTGCCAGCAGTTACGCGGGGGGGCAAGAGACCCAGTACTTC
v_call: TRBV6-5
d_call: TRBD2
j_call: TRBJ2-5
cdr3_length: 14
clone_size: NA

cdr3_aa: CASSLAGFGDYGYTF
cdr3_nt: TGCGCCAGCAGCTTGGCGGGGTTTGGGGACTATGGCTACACCTTC
v_call: TRBV5-1
d_call: NA
j_call: TRBJ1-2
cdr3_length: 15
clone_size: once

cdr3_aa: CASSPRGIDSGLYEQYF
cdr3_nt: TGTGCCAGCTCACCGCGGGGGATTGACAGCGGCCTTTACGAGCAGTACTTC
v_call: TRBV18
d_call: TRBD2
j_call: TRBJ2-7
cdr3_length: 17
clone_size: NA

cdr3_aa: CASSVIGSGAQETQYF
cdr3_nt: TGTGCCAGCAGCGTAATTGGTAGCGGGGCTCAAGAGACCCAGTACTTC
v_call: TRBV9
d_call: TRBD2
j_call: TRBJ2-5
cdr3_length: 16
clone_size: NA

cdr3_aa: CSVDRSNTEAFF
cdr3_nt: TGCAGCGTGGACAGGAGCAACACTGAAGCTTTCTTT
v_call: TRBV29-1
d_call: TRBD1
j_call: TRBJ1-1
cdr3_length: 12
clone_size: NA

cdr3_aa: CASSNRGKGTEAFF
cdr3_nt: TGTGCCAGTAGTAACAGGGGGAAGGGCACTGAAGCTTTCTTT
v_call: TRBV19
d_call: TRBD1
j_call: TRBJ1-1
cdr3_length: 14
clone_size: NA

cdr3_aa: CASRDYGLAQSLVF
cdr3_nt: TGTGCCAGCAGAGACTACGGACTAGCTCAAAGTTTGGTCTTC
v_call: TRBV2
d_call: TRBD2
j_call: TRBJ2-1
cdr3_length: 14
clone_size: NA

cdr3_aa: CASKQGRSSGNTIYF
cdr3_nt: TGTGCCAGCAAACAGGGGAGGAGCTCTGGAAACACCATATATTTT
v_call: TRBV11-2
d_call: TRBD1
j_call: TRBJ1-3
cdr3_length: 15
clone_size: NA

cdr3_aa: CASSPGGIFGNTIYF
cdr3_nt: TGTGCCAGCAGCCCAGGGGGGATTTTTGGAAACACCATATATTTT
v_call: TRBV11-2
d_call: TRBD1
j_call: TRBJ1-3
cdr3_length: 15
clone_size: NA

cdr3_aa: CASSIDGRTGRYEQYF
cdr3_nt: TGTGCCAGTAGTATAGATGGGAGGACAGGGCGGTACGAGCAGTACTTC
v_call: TRBV19
d_call: TRBD1
j_call: TRBJ2-7
cdr3_length: 16
clone_size: NA

cdr3_aa: CASSKASGRYNEQFF
cdr3_nt: TGTGCCAGCAGCAAAGCAAGCGGGCGCTACAATGAGCAGTTCTTC
v_call: TRBV21-1
d_call: NA
j_call: TRBJ2-1
cdr3_length: 15
clone_size: NA

cdr3_aa: CAISGMANEQFF
cdr3_nt: TGTGCCATCAGTGGTATGGCCAATGAGCAGTTCTTC
v_call: TRBV10-3
d_call: NA
j_call: TRBJ2-1
cdr3_length: 12
clone_size: NA

cdr3_aa: CASSQDRGGQPQHF
cdr3_nt: TGTGCCAGCAGCCAAGATCGAGGGGGACAGCCCCAGCATTTT
v_call: TRBV3-1/TRBV3-2
d_call: NA
j_call: TRBJ1-5
cdr3_length: 14
clone_size: NA

cdr3_aa: CASSPHPSGSGGEQFF
cdr3_nt: TGTGCCAGTAGTCCCCACCCTAGCGGGAGTGGTGGTGAGCAGTTCTTC
v_call: TRBV19
d_call: TRBD2
j_call: TRBJ2-1
cdr3_length: 16
clone_size: once

cdr3_aa: CASSLAVSGNTIYF
cdr3_nt: TGTGCCAGCAGCTTAGCTGTATCTGGAAACACCATATATTTT
v_call: TRBV7-8
d_call: NA
j_call: TRBJ1-3
cdr3_length: 14
clone_size: NA

cdr3_aa: CASSLEGAGEQFF
cdr3_nt: TGTGCCAGCAGCTTAGAGGGGGCCGGTGAGCAGTTCTTC
v_call: TRBV5-4
d_call: TRBD1
j_call: TRBJ2-1
cdr3_length: 13
clone_size: NA

cdr3_aa: CAIGRACHEQYF
cdr3_nt: TGTGCCATCGGGAGGGCATGTCACGAGCAGTACTTC
v_call: TRBV6-4
d_call: TRBD2
j_call: TRBJ2-7
cdr3_length: 12
clone_size: NA

cdr3_aa: CASSEHSQGTDNEQFF
cdr3_nt: TGTGCCAGCAGCGAGCATTCTCAGGGTACCGACAATGAGCAGTTCTTC
v_call: TRBV9
d_call: NA
j_call: TRBJ2-1
cdr3_length: 16
clone_size: NA

cdr3_aa: CASSSLTGGRYSGNTIYF
cdr3_nt: TGTGCCAGCAGCTCTTTAACAGGGGGCCGCTACTCTGGAAACACCATATATTTT
v_call: TRBV7-9
d_call: TRBD1
j_call: TRBJ1-3
cdr3_length: 18
clone_size: NA

cdr3_aa: CASSSWTSGMDNEQFF
cdr3_nt: TGCGCCAGCAGCTCCTGGACTAGCGGGATGGACAATGAGCAGTTCTTC
v_call: TRBV5-1
d_call: TRBD2
j_call: TRBJ2-1
cdr3_length: 16
clone_size: NA

cdr3_aa: CSALGTWEQYF
cdr3_nt: TGCAGTGCCCTGGGGACTTGGGAGCAGTACTTC
v_call: TRBV20-1
d_call: NA
j_call: TRBJ2-7
cdr3_length: 11
clone_size: NA

cdr3_aa: CASSLEGYRGLLRGYTF
cdr3_nt: TGTGCCAGCAGCTTAGAAGGTTACAGGGGGCTTTTACGTGGCTACACCTTC
v_call: TRBV7-2
d_call: TRBD1
j_call: TRBJ1-2
cdr3_length: 17
clone_size: NA

cdr3_aa: CASSDSPGQVYGYTF
cdr3_nt: TGTGCCAGCAGTGACTCGCCCGGACAGGTCTATGGCTACACCTTC
v_call: TRBV6-4
d_call: TRBD1
j_call: TRBJ1-2
cdr3_length: 15
clone_size: NA

cdr3_aa: CAISTTSGNYEQYF
cdr3_nt: TGTGCCATCAGCACCACTAGCGGGAACTACGAGCAGTACTTC
v_call: TRBV10-3
d_call: TRBD2
j_call: TRBJ2-7
cdr3_length: 14
clone_size: NA

cdr3_aa: CASRPPGTGESPLHF
cdr3_nt: TGTGCCAGCAGACCCCCCGGGACAGGGGAATCACCCCTCCACTTT
v_call: TRBV6-5
d_call: TRBD1
j_call: TRBJ1-6
cdr3_length: 15
clone_size: NA

cdr3_aa: CASSPPGLAGGKGNEQFF
cdr3_nt: TGTGCCAGCTCACCACCGGGACTAGCGGGAGGAAAGGGAAATGAGCAGTTCTTC
v_call: TRBV18
d_call: TRBD2
j_call: TRBJ2-1
cdr3_length: 18
clone_size: few

cdr3_aa: CASSLIPGVLYNEQFF
cdr3_nt: TGCGCCAGCAGCTTGATCCCGGGGGTCTTATACAATGAGCAGTTCTTC
v_call: TRBV5-1
d_call: NA
j_call: TRBJ2-1
cdr3_length: 16
clone_size: NA

cdr3_aa: CASSRRPGQAEAFF
cdr3_nt: TGTGCCAGCAGCCGTCGCCCGGGACAGGCGGAAGCTTTCTTT
v_call: TRBV7-2
d_call: TRBD1
j_call: TRBJ1-1
cdr3_length: 14
clone_size: NA

cdr3_aa: CASSFSLVETQYF
cdr3_nt: TGTGCCAGCAGCTTTAGCCTAGTAGAGACCCAGTACTTC
v_call: TRBV7-9
d_call: NA
j_call: TRBJ2-5
cdr3_length: 13
clone_size: NA

cdr3_aa: CASSLYLAGGREQFF
cdr3_nt: TGTGCCAGCAGCTTATACCTAGCGGGAGGACGTGAGCAGTTCTTC
v_call: TRBV7-2
d_call: TRBD2
j_call: TRBJ2-1
cdr3_length: 15
clone_size: NA

cdr3_aa: CASSPPTRGYTF
cdr3_nt: TGTGCCAGCAGCCCACCCACCCGGGGCTACACCTTC
v_call: TRBV9
d_call: NA
j_call: TRBJ1-2
cdr3_length: 12
clone_size: medium-sized

cdr3_aa: CASSTGVGGELFF
cdr3_nt: TGTGCCAGCTCAACAGGGGTTGGGGGGGAGCTGTTTTTT
v_call: TRBV5-5
d_call: TRBD1
j_call: TRBJ2-2
cdr3_length: 13
clone_size: NA

cdr3_aa: CASSGDSRGTDTQYF
cdr3_nt: TGTGCCAGCAGCGGGGACAGCCGCGGCACAGATACGCAGTATTTT
v_call: TRBV11-3
d_call: TRBD1
j_call: TRBJ2-3
cdr3_length: 15
clone_size: NA

cdr3_aa: CASSLGQGSGYTF
cdr3_nt: TGTGCCAGCAGCTTAGGCCAGGGCAGTGGCTACACCTTC
v_call: TRBV7-8
d_call: NA
j_call: TRBJ1-2
cdr3_length: 13
clone_size: NA

cdr3_aa: CASSPSGPGLNNQPQHF
cdr3_nt: TGTGCCAGCAGTCCGTCCGGTCCGGGGTTGAACAATCAGCCCCAGCATTTT
v_call: TRBV6-6
d_call: NA
j_call: TRBJ1-5
cdr3_length: 17
clone_size: NA

cdr3_aa: CASRDRSNTEAFF
cdr3_nt: TGTGCCAGTAGGGACAGATCGAACACTGAAGCTTTCTTT
v_call: TRBV19
d_call: NA
j_call: TRBJ1-1
cdr3_length: 13
clone_size: NA

cdr3_aa: CASSLSDPAVWEQFF
cdr3_nt: TGTGCCAGCAGTCTTTCTGACCCGGCGGTATGGGAGCAGTTCTTC
v_call: TRBV6-6
d_call: NA
j_call: TRBJ2-1
cdr3_length: 15
clone_size: NA

cdr3_aa: CATSGGRQEKKPQHF
cdr3_nt: TGTGCCACCAGCGGAGGAAGACAGGAGAAAAAGCCCCAGCATTTT
v_call: TRBV15
d_call: NA
j_call: TRBJ1-5
cdr3_length: 15
clone_size: NA

cdr3_aa: CAIGTGGSYEQYF
cdr3_nt: TGTGCCATTGGGACAGGGGGCTCCTACGAGCAGTACTTC
v_call: TRBV10-3
d_call: TRBD1
j_call: TRBJ2-7
cdr3_length: 13
clone_size: few

cdr3_aa: CASSVLGSSYEQYF
cdr3_nt: TGTGCCAGCAGCGTTCTCGGGAGCTCCTACGAGCAGTACTTC
v_call: TRBV9
d_call: NA
j_call: TRBJ2-7
cdr3_length: 14
clone_size: few

cdr3_aa: CASSIAGGRYKADTQYF
cdr3_nt: TGTGCCAGTAGCATAGCGGGGGGGCGGTACAAGGCGGATACGCAGTATTTT
v_call: TRBV19
d_call: TRBD2
j_call: TRBJ2-3
cdr3_length: 17
clone_size: NA

cdr3_aa: CASSLPMGGYSNQPQHF
cdr3_nt: TGCGCCAGCAGCTTGCCCATGGGGGGATATAGCAATCAGCCCCAGCATTTT
v_call: TRBV5-1
d_call: NA
j_call: TRBJ1-5
cdr3_length: 17
clone_size: NA

cdr3_aa: CASSLGGRGGYTF
cdr3_nt: TGTGCCAGCAGCTTAGGGGGGCGGGGGGGCTACACCTTC
v_call: TRBV7-2
d_call: NA
j_call: TRBJ1-2
cdr3_length: 13
clone_size: NA

cdr3_aa: CASSGTGGNSPLHF
cdr3_nt: TGTGCCAGTAGTGGGACAGGCGGTAATTCACCCCTCCACTTT
v_call: TRBV19
d_call: TRBD1
j_call: TRBJ1-6
cdr3_length: 14
clone_size: NA

cdr3_aa: CASSPQGTDTNYGYTF
cdr3_nt: TGTGCCAGCAGCCCCCAGGGGACGGACACTAACTATGGCTACACCTTC
v_call: TRBV11-3
d_call: NA
j_call: TRBJ1-2
cdr3_length: 16
clone_size: NA

cdr3_aa: CASSPLGANVLTF
cdr3_nt: TGTGCCAGCAGCCCCCTCGGGGCCAACGTCCTGACTTTC
v_call: TRBV6-6
d_call: NA
j_call: TRBJ2-6
cdr3_length: 13
clone_size: NA